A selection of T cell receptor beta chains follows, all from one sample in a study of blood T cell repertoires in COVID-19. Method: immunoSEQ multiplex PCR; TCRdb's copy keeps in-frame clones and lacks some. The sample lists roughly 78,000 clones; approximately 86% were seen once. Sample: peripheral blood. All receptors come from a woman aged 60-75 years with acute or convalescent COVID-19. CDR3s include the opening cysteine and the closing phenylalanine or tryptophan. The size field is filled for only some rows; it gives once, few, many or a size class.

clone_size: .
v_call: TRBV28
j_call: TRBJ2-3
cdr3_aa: CASSPHTQGTDTQYF

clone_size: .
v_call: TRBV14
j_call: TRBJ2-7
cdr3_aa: CASSHPRTGIHEQYF

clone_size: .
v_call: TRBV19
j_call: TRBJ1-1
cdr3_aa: CASRGRGLPNTEAFF

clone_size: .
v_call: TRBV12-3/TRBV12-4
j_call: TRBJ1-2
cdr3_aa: CASSTDSNYGYTF

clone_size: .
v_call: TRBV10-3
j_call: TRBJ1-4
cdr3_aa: CAISESDQGEKLFF

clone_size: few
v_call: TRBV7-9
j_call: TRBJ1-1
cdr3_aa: CASSLTTGEAFF

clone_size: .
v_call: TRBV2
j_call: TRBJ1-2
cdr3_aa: CASSVRQGEGGYTF

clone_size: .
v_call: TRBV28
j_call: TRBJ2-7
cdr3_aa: CASSFEDRGQYF

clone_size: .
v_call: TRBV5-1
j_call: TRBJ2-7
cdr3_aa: CASSVVRTSGSDYEQYF

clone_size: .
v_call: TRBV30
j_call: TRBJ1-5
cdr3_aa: CAWSAGSNQPQHF

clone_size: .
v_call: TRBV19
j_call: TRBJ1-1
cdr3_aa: CASREDHTEAFF

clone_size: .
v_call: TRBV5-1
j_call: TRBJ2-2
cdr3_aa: CASSLSGNTGELFF

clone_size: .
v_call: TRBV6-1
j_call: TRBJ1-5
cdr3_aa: CASSARRTGPNQPQHF

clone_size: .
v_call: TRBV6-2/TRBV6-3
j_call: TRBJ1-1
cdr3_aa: CASSYYARIQPDRNTEAFF

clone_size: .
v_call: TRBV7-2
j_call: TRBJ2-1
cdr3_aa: CASSRYGGGVVQNEQFF

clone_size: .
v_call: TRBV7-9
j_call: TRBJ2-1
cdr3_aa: CASSLGGNFNEQFF

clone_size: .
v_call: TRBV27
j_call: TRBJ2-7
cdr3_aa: CARTGGGNYEQYF

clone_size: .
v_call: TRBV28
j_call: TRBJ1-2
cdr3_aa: CASSLLAGENGYTF

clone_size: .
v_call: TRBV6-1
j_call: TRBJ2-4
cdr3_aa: CASSPGTVENIQYF

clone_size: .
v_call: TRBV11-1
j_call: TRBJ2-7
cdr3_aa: CASSFLGTGTREQYF

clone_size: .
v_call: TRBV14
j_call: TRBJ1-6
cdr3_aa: CASSLGKTPRDSPLHF

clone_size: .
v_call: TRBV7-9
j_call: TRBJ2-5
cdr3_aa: CASSLLAGTQETQYF

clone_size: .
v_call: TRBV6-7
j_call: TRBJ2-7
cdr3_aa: CASSYGGRAIQQYF

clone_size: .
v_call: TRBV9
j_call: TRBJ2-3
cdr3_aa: CASSVTTGGGTDTQYF

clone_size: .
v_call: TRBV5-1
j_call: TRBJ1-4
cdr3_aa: CASSYQQGEKLFF

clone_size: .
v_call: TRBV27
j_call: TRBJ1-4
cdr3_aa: CASSPREPGQTPRNNEKLFF

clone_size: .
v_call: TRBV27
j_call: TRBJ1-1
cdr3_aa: CASSLKRQGGMNTEAFF

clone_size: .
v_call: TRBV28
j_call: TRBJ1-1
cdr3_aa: CATKGQGATEAFF

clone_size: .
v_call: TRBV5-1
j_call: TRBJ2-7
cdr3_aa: CASSLGLGEEGEQYF

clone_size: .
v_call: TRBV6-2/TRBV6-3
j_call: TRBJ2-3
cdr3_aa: CASSLTGADTQYF

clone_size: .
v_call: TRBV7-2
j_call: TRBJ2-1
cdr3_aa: CASSANDREQFF

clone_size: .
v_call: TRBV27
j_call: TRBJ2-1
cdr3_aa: CASSLVAGGPYNEQFF

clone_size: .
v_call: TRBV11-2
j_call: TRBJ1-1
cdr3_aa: CASSPPGWYSTEAFF

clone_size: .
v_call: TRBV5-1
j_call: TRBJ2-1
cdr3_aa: CASSLMGGGFDEQFF

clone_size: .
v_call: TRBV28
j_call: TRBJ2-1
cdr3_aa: CASSSPGLAGGEFF

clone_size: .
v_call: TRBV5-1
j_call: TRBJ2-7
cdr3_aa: CASSSGLSYEQYF

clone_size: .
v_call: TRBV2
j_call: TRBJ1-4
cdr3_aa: CASSEGTANEKLFF